The entry that follows covers one TCR beta chain sequence. Its matching antigen is unknown. This could be a read error, since a much larger clone is one nucleotide away. Germline V CDR1 and CDR2: DFQATT, SNEGSKA (reference sequence). V dropped 1 base and J dropped 6; count of bases not matched to a gene: 4. The CDR3 runs to 14 residues. The sample comes from a study of post-analysis software for immune sequencing data. Study-wide results and caveats: Elevated frequency relative to controls characterized several TRBV segments in patients, TRBV5-6, TRBV5-1 and TRBV20-1 among them.

Presence of unique molecular identifiers characterized the TCR beta cDNA libraries. A single record per CDR3 protein comes from TCRdb applying MiXCR to the PCR reads. The data show roughly 200,000 distinct CDR3 sequences, 29% seen once. The rearrangement links TRBV20-1 to TRBJ2-3, with 10 bases identical to TRBD2. Sequenced sample: blood. The sequence was collected from a girl aged 2 to 17 with multiple sclerosis. CDR3 sequence (DNA): TGCAGTGCTAGAGGACTAGCGGGTCGGGATACGCAGTATTTT. This sequence encodes CSARGLAGRDTQYF.